The clone carrying this T cell receptor beta chain turned up a few times. The antigen is not known. The data were obtained in a study of molecular identifiers for immune sequencing clone quantification. Findings and limits, study-wide: Underestimated sizes of highly expanded clones could result from identical TCR molecules that share a barcode. Reports indicate spiked Jurkat TCR RNA from one cell could be found among about 1.1 million naive cells.

Germline V CDR1 and CDR2: LNHDA, SQIVND (reference sequence). Between the trimmed V and J ends, which lost 1 base and 1 base, there was a span of 13 bases. The CDR3 has 16 residues. TCR libraries were built in bulk with a published protocol and specific TCR primers. TCRdb reanalysed the PCR reads using MiXCR and keeps one entry per CDR3 protein. The sample holds under 350,000 distinct CDR3 sequences, roughly a quarter seen once. The chain recombines TRBV19 with TRBJ1-1; D is undetermined. The source material was naive CD8+ T cells from blood, with Jurkat cell RNA spiked in. As for subset: FACS-sorted CD8+CD4-CCR7+CD45RA+ naive T cells. The receptor comes from a human donor in good health. Some libraries in this study had Jurkat cell RNA spiked in. CDR3 loop: CASSIVFASPNTEAFF. CDR3 bases: TGTGCCAGTAGTATAGTTTTTGCCAGCCCGAACACTGAAGCTTTCTTT. The variable domain in full, with the rest retrieved from reference TRBV19 and TRBJ1-1, is DGGITQSPKYLFRKEGQNVTLSCEQNLNHDAMYWYRQDPGQGLRLIYYSQIVNDFQKGDIAEGYSVSREKKESFPLTVTSAQKNPTAFYLCASSIVFASPNTEAFFGQGTRLTVV.